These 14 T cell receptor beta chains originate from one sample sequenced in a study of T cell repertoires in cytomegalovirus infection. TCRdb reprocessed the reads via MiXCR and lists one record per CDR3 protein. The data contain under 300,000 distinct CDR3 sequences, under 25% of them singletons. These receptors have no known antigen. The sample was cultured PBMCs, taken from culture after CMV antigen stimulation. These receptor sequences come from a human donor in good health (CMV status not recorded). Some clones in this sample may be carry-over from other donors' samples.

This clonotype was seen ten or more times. The CDR3 is CASRWRGSYEQYV. In nucleotides, the CDR3 is TGTGCCAGCCGGTGGAGGGGATCCTACGAGCAGTACGTC. The chain links TRBV6-1 to TRBJ2-7; D possibly corresponds to TRBD2 (6 bases). The V gene's germline CDR1 is MNHNS and CDR2 SASEGT. The CDR3 loop spans 13 amino acids. V lost 8 bases, J lost 1 base, and 12 bases lay in between.

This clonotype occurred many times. Written as DNA, the CDR3 is TGTGCCAGCAGCCTGGAGGTGCCTGTGGGTGAGACCCAGTACTTC. Translated: CASSLEVPVGETQYF. The V gene is TRBV7-6, the J gene TRBJ2-5; D might be TRBD2 (5 bases). V was trimmed by 5 bases and J by 5 bases, leaving 18 bases between them. Germline V CDR1 and CDR2: SGHVS, FNYEAQ. CDR3 length: 15 residues.

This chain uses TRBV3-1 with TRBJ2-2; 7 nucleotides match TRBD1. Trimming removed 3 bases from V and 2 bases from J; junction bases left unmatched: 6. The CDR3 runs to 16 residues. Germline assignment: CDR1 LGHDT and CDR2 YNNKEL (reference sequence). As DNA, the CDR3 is TGTGCCAGCAGCCAGAGACAGGGACCCAACACCGGGGAGCTGTTTTTT. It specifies CASSQRQGPNTGELFF. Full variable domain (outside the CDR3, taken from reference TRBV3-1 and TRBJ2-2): DTAVSQTPKYLVTQMGNDKSIKCEQNLGHDTMYWYKQDSKKFLKIMFSYNNKELIINETVPNRFSPKSPDKAHLNLHINSLELGDSAVYFCASSQRQGPNTGELFFGEGSRLTVL.

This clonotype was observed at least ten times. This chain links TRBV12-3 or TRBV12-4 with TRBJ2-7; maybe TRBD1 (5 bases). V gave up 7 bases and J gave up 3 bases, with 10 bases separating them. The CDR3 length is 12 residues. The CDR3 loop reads CASTDNRYEQYF. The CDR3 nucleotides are TGTGCCAGCACGGACAATCGCTACGAGCAGTACTTC.

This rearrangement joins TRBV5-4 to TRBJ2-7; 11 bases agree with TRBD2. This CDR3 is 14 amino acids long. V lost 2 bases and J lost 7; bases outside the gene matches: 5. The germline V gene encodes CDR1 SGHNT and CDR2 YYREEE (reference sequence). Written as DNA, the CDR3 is TGTGCCAGCAGCTTAAAACTAGCGGGAGATGAGCAGTACTTC. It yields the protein CASSLKLAGDEQYF. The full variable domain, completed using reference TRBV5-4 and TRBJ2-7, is ETGVTQSPTHLIKTRGQQVTLRCSSQSGHNTVSWYQQALGQGPQFIFQYYREEENGRGNFPPRFSGLQFPNYSSELNVNALELDDSALYLCASSLKLAGDEQYFGPGTRLTVT.

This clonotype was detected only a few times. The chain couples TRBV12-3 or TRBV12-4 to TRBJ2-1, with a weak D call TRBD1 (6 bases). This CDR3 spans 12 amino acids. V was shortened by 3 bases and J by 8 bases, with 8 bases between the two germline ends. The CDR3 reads CASSFEGDEQFF. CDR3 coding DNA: TGTGCCAGCAGTTTTGAGGGGGATGAGCAGTTCTTC.

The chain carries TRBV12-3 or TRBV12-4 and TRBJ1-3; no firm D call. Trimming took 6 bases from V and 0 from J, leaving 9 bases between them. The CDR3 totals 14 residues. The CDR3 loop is CASRDLSSGNTIYF. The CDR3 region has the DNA TGTGCCAGCAGGGACCTGAGCTCTGGAAACACCATATATTTT.

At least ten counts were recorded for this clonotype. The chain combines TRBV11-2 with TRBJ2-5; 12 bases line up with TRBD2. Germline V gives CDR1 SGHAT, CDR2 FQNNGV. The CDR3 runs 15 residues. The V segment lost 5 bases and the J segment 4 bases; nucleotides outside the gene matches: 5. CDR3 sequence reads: CASSPGLAGRETQYF. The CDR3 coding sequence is TGTGCCAGCAGCCCCGGACTAGCGGGAAGAGAGACCCAGTACTTC.

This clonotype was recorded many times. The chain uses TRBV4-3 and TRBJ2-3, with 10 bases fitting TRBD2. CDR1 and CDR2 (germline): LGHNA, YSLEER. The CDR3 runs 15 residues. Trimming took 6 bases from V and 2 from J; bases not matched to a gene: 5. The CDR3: CASSRTSGYTDTQYF. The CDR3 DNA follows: TGCGCCAGCAGTAGGACTAGCGGATACACAGATACGCAGTATTTT.

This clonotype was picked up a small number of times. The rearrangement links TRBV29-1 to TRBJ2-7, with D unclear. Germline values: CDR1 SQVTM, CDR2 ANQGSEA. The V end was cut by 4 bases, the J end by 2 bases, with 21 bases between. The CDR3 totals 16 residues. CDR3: CSVAGRVCANTYEQYV. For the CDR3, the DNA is TGCAGCGTTGCCGGTCGCGTGTGTGCGAATACCTACGAGCAGTACGTC.

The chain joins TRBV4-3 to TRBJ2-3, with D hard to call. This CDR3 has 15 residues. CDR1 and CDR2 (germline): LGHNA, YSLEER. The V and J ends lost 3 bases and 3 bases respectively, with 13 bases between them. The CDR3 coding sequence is TGCGCCAGCAGCCAGATCCCGGCGTGGACAGATACGCAGTATTTT. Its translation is CASSQIPAWTDTQYF.

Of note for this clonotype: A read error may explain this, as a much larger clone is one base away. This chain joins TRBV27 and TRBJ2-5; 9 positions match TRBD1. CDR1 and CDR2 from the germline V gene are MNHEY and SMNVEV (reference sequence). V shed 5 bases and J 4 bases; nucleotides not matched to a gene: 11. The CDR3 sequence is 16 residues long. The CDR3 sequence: CASSVARTGVGETQYF. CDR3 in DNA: TGTGCCAGCAGTGTCGCCAGGACAGGGGTGGGAGAGACCCAGTACTTC.

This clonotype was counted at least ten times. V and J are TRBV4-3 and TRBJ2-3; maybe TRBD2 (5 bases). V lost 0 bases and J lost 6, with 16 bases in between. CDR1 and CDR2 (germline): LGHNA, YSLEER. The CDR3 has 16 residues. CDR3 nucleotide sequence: TGCGCCAGCAGCCAAGACATGGCCCAAGGAGGTGATACGCAGTATTTT. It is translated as CASSQDMAQGGDTQYF.

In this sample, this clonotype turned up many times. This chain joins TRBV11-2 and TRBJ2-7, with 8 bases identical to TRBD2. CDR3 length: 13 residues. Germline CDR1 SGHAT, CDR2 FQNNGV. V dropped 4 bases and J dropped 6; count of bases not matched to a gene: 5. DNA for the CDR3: TGTGCCAGCAGCTCGGGACTAGGTAGCGAGCAGTACGTC. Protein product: CASSSGLGSEQYV.